These 18 T cell receptor beta chains originate from one sample sequenced in a study of siplizumab effects on memory and regulatory T cells. Using immunoSEQ multiplex PCR, the repertoire was profiled, and TCRdb retains in-frame clones only, with some absent. This sample has 65,000 to 90,000 clones, with about 92% found just once. Material for sequencing was CD8+ T cells sorted from blood. The receptors originated from a human donor in good health.

V and J are TRBV12-1 and TRBJ2-3; TRBD2 was called by the table and not checked on the DNA. TRBV12-1 is termed a pseudogene. This CDR3 has 16 amino acids. The CDR3 coding sequence is TGTGCCAGCAGCTTCGGGGGACCACTTAGCACAGATACGCAGTATTTT. It yields the protein CASSFGGPLSTDTQYF.

J is TRBJ2-5 and V is TRBV7-3, with TRBD2 matching 7 bases. This CDR3 has 15 amino acids. CDR1 and CDR2 from the germline V gene are SGHTA and FQGTGA. V lost 5 bases and J lost 3; bases outside the gene matches: 9. The CDR3 DNA reads TGTGCCAGCAGCCTCACAGCGGGGACCAAAGAGACCCAGTACTTC. This sequence encodes CASSLTAGTKETQYF.

This sequence joins TRBV2 and TRBJ2-7; the match to TRBD2 covers 7 bases. The CDR3 is 14 residues long. Germline V gene data show CDR1 as SNHLY and CDR2 as FYNNEI. V trimming: 3 bases; J trimming: 5 bases; junction bases outside the gene matches: 7. The chain's CDR3 is CASSDGGGVDEQYF. The CDR3 DNA follows: TGTGCCAGCAGTGACGGCGGGGGTGTCGACGAGCAGTACTTC.

The chain has TRBV5-4 and TRBJ2-7; no reliable D call. This CDR3 has 13 amino acids. Per the germline V gene, CDR1 is SGHNT and CDR2 is YYREEE (reference sequence). Trimming removed 6 bases from V and 0 bases from J, with 10 bases in between. The CDR3 is CASTPGPSYEQYF. CDR3 nucleotides: TGTGCCAGCACCCCCGGCCCCTCCTACGAGCAGTACTTC.

The chain has TRBV6-4 and TRBJ2-5; D remains unclear. This CDR3 is 12 amino acids long. In germline, CDR1 is MRHNA, CDR2 SNTAGT. The V and J ends lost 3 bases and 7 bases respectively, with 9 bases between them. CDR3 nucleotides: TGTGCCAGCAGTGAACATAAGAGGACCCAGTACTTC. Protein: CASSEHKRTQYF.

The rearrangement joins TRBV5-1 to TRBJ2-7; D tentatively reads TRBD1 or TRBD2 (5 bases each). The CDR3 contains 13 residues. Germline assignment: CDR1 SGHRS and CDR2 YFSETQ. Trimming pared 5 bases from V and 2 bases from J, leaving 11 bases between. The CDR3 here is CASSFGGTYEQYF. For the CDR3, the DNA is TGCGCCAGCAGTTTTGGGGGTACCTACGAGCAGTACTTC.

DNA of the CDR3: TGCGCCAGCAGCCGAACAGGGGCCCTGGGCACAGATACGCAGTATTTT. Amino acid sequence: CASSRTGALGTDTQYF. V gene TRBV4-3 combines with J gene TRBJ2-3; 7 bases map to TRBD1. V was clipped by 4 bases and J by 1 base; unmatched bases: 8. The germline V gene has CDR1 LGHNA and CDR2 YSLEER. This CDR3 is 16 amino acids long.

The chain couples TRBV4-1 to TRBJ2-3; TRBD1 aligns across 8 bases. This CDR3 spans 16 amino acids. The ends lost 0 bases at V and 3 bases at J; junction bases unmatched: 5. CDR1 is MGHRA and CDR2 is YSYEKL in the germline V gene. The CDR3 DNA reads as TGCGCCAGCAGCCAAGAAGACAGGGGTTTAACAGATACGCAGTATTTT. Encoded protein: CASSQEDRGLTDTQYF.

The rearrangement links TRBV21-1 to TRBJ2-5; the D call of TRBD2 is as the table states it, not checked on the DNA. TRBV21-1 is deemed a pseudogene. CDR3 length: 16 residues. For the CDR3, the DNA is TGTGCCAGCAGCAAAGAGGCTAGCGGGGGGCAAGAGACCCAGTACTTC. This codes for CASSKEASGGQETQYF.

This sequence joins TRBV4-1 and TRBJ2-1; 9 nucleotides align to TRBD1. The CDR3 covers 14 residues. The germline V gene has CDR1 MGHRA and CDR2 YSYEKL. V was clipped by 4 bases and J by 6 bases; unmatched bases: 4. The CDR3: CASSRTGEPNEQFF. The CDR3 DNA reads TGCGCCAGCAGCCGGACAGGGGAGCCCAATGAGCAGTTCTTC.

V usage is TRBV4-3 and J usage is TRBJ1-3; unclear D gene. Trimming took off 0 bases at V and 4 bases at J, with 10 bases between the two ends. Germline assignment: CDR1 LGHNA and CDR2 YSLEER. CDR3 length equals 15 residues. The CDR3 nucleotides are TGCGCCAGCAGCCAAGATCAGTTCGTCGGAAACACCATATATTTT. Translation gives CASSQDQFVGNTIYF.

V and J are TRBV6-7 and TRBJ2-7; 8 bases map to TRBD1. TRBV6-7 is sorted into the ORF group, with uncertain function. The CDR3 totals 17 residues. V lost 1 base, J lost 1 base, and 9 bases stayed unmatched. The CDR3: CASSYFIRDRKSYEQYF. The CDR3 nucleotides are TGTGCCAGCAGTTACTTTATCCGGGACAGGAAATCCTACGAGCAGTACTTC.

V is TRBV9 and J is TRBJ2-7; TRBD1 aligns across 10 bases. The CDR3 is made up of 15 amino acids. The J segment lost 3 bases and the V segment lost 4 bases, leaving 7 bases of the junction unmatched. CDR1 and CDR2 (germline): SGDLS, YYNGEE. The chain's CDR3 is CASSPGTGVGYEQYF. In DNA, the CDR3 is TGTGCCAGCAGCCCCGGGACAGGGGTCGGCTACGAGCAGTACTTC.

This chain uses TRBV6-6 with TRBJ2-3; 7 positions match TRBD1. The junction had 2 bases not matched to a gene; V was cut back by 5 bases and J by 3 bases. The CDR3 is 13 residues long. Per the germline V gene, CDR1 is MNHNY and CDR2 is SVGAGI (reference sequence). CDR3 amino acids: CASSPQGTDTQYF. DNA of the CDR3: TGTGCCAGCAGTCCACAGGGGACAGATACGCAGTATTTT.

This sequence joins TRBV5-6 and TRBJ1-2, with TRBD1 identical over 7 bases. This CDR3 has 14 amino acids. CDR1 is SGHDT, CDR2 YYEEEE, per germline. J lost 4 bases, V lost 2 bases, and 5 bases had no gene match. CDR3 amino acids: CASSFGTAPYGYTF. The DNA of the CDR3 is TGTGCCAGCAGCTTCGGGACAGCTCCCTATGGCTACACCTTC.

The chain has TRBV5-4 and TRBJ1-3; D possibly corresponds to TRBD1 (6 bases). Germline CDR1 SGHNT, CDR2 YYREEE (reference sequence). V lost 5 bases and J 4 bases, leaving 13 bases between the germline ends. This CDR3 has 14 amino acids. In nucleotides, the CDR3 is TGTGCCAGCAGTTCAGGGGTGGACGGAAACACCATATATTTT. This gives the protein CASSSGVDGNTIYF.

The chain employs TRBV28 and TRBJ2-5; TRBD2 matches 7 bases. The ends lost 6 bases at V and 5 bases at J; junction bases unmatched: 12. CDR1 MDHEN and CDR2 SYDVKM come from the germline V gene. The CDR3 runs 15 residues. The CDR3 loop is CASRLRGLVRETQYF. DNA for the CDR3: TGTGCCAGCAGGCTGCGCGGACTAGTCCGGGAGACCCAGTACTTC. Full variable domain (missing parts from reference TRBV28 and TRBJ2-5): DVKVTQSSRYLVKRTGEKVFLECVQDMDHENMFWYRQDPGLGLRLIYFSYDVKMKEKGDIPEGYSVSREKKERFSLILESASTNQTSMYLCASRLRGLVRETQYFGPGTRLLVL.

This chain connects TRBV6-1 to TRBJ2-2; no firm D call. The CDR3 spans 15 residues. The germline V and J ends were trimmed by 10 bases and 4 bases, with 19 bases remaining between them. The germline CDR1 and CDR2 sequences are MNHNS and SASEGT. CDR3 bases: TGTGCCACCCTATATAGGTTCGGGTCCACCGGGGAGCTGTTTTTT. The encoded protein is CATLYRFGSTGELFF.